The rows below give T cell receptor beta chains drawn from one sample of a study of PD-L1 blockade in urothelial cancer. TCRdb's copy holds only in-frame clones and misses some; the assay was immunoSEQ multiplex PCR. The table records roughly 53,000 clones, roughly 89% of them present only once. Here the sequenced sample was PBMCs, taken around atezolizumab (anti-PD-L1) treatment. The source is a woman aged 60-70 years with urothelial cancer. Each CDR3 is given with its conserved first and last residue. The order of the fields is D gene, V gene, J gene, clone size, CDR3 protein, CDR3 DNA. D genes are given only for firm matches. The size field is filled for only some rows; it gives once, few, many or a size class.

>TRBD2|TRBV11-3|TRBJ2-3|NA
CASSPERGDHTQYF
TGTGCCAGCAGCCCCGAGCGGGGGGATCATACGCAGTATTTT
>NA|TRBV9|TRBJ1-5|once
CASSVGGVRNQPQHF
TGTGCCAGCAGCGTAGGGGGGGTCCGCAATCAGCCCCAGCATTTT
>NA|TRBV2|TRBJ2-3|NA
CASSEALRGTQYF
TGTGCCAGCAGTGAAGCGCTACGAGGTACGCAGTATTTT
>TRBD1|TRBV4-3|TRBJ2-7|NA
CASSQVTRGGGYEQYF
TGCGCCAGCAGCCAAGTGACGCGAGGGGGCGGCTACGAGCAGTACTTC
>TRBD1|TRBV4-3|TRBJ1-2|many
CASSQDRQGAGGYTF
TGCGCCAGCAGCCAAGATCGCCAGGGGGCAGGAGGCTACACCTTC
>NA|TRBV27|TRBJ2-7|NA
CASSYQASQTFSYEQYF
TGTGCCAGCAGTTACCAGGCTAGCCAAACCTTCTCCTACGAGCAGTACTTC
>NA|TRBV28|TRBJ2-7|NA
CASTRGGSYEQYF
TGTGCCAGCACGCGGGGAGGATCCTACGAGCAGTACTTC
>NA|TRBV6-6|TRBJ2-3|NA
CASSYSTSAPDTQYF
TGTGCCAGCAGTTACTCGACTAGTGCCCCAGATACGCAGTATTTT
>NA|TRBV10-2|TRBJ1-1|NA
CASASGQPSFMNTEAFF
TGCGCCAGTGCCTCAGGGCAGCCTTCTTTTATGAACACTGAAGCTTTCTTT
>NA|TRBV4-1|TRBJ1-2|few
CASSPQAGGYGYTF
TGCGCCAGCAGCCCCCAAGCGGGGGGCTATGGCTACACCTTC
>NA|TRBV5-6|TRBJ2-1|NA
CASTPFPPTGEGYNEQFF
TGTGCCAGCACCCCCTTTCCCCCGACAGGGGAGGGCTACAATGAGCAGTTCTTC
>TRBD2|TRBV7-6|TRBJ2-5|NA
CASSDTSGSRETQYF
TGTGCCAGCAGTGATACTAGCGGGAGTCGGGAGACCCAGTACTTC
>NA|TRBV7-8|TRBJ2-7|NA
CASSFGSSYEQYF
TGTGCCAGCAGCTTTGGGAGCTCCTACGAGCAGTACTTC
>NA|TRBV15|TRBJ2-7|once
CATSRDREGVPYEQYF
TGTGCCACCAGCAGGGACAGGGAGGGTGTGCCCTACGAGCAGTACTTC
>NA|TRBV4-1|TRBJ2-1|NA
CASSQIERPRKFF
TGCGCCAGCAGCCAAATCGAGCGGCCGCGGAAGTTCTTC
>NA|TRBV5-6|TRBJ1-6|NA
CASSSPHREVKSPLHF
TGTGCCAGCAGCTCCCCCCACAGGGAAGTAAAATCACCCCTCCACTTT
>NA|TRBV19|TRBJ2-7|NA
CASSLQLTGYEQYF
TGTGCCAGTAGTTTGCAATTGACAGGCTACGAGCAGTACTTC
>NA|TRBV4-3|TRBJ2-1|NA
CASSPYSRGFGNEQFF
TGCGCCAGCAGCCCCTACTCCAGGGGATTTGGCAATGAGCAGTTCTTC
>NA|TRBV5-8|TRBJ1-2|NA
CASSLLGAANYGYTF
TGTGCCAGCAGCTTGCTAGGGGCGGCAAACTATGGCTACACCTTC
>TRBD1|TRBV7-2|TRBJ1-4|few
CASSGGSTGEEKLFF
TGTGCCAGCAGCGGCGGGTCGACAGGGGAAGAAAAACTGTTTTTT
>NA|TRBV19|TRBJ2-7|NA
CASSIGQALTYEQYF
TGTGCCAGTAGTATAGGTCAGGCCCTTACCTACGAGCAGTACTTC
>TRBD1|TRBV6-1|TRBJ2-2|NA
CASIWDRNTGELFF
TGTGCCAGCATCTGGGACAGGAACACCGGGGAGCTGTTTTTT
>TRBD2|TRBV9|TRBJ2-2|once
CASAVAGGIGELFF
TGTGCCAGCGCGGTAGCGGGGGGGATCGGGGAGCTGTTTTTT
>NA|TRBV28|TRBJ2-2|NA
CASSGAGQALTGELFF
TGTGCCAGCAGTGGAGCGGGACAGGCCCTGACCGGGGAGCTGTTTTTT
>NA|TRBV7-2|TRBJ1-4|once
CASSLDLWGAGEKLFF
TGTGCCAGCAGCTTAGATCTTTGGGGTGCAGGGGAAAAACTGTTTTTT
>TRBD1|TRBV19|TRBJ2-7|NA
CASSQLRDRAYEQYF
TGTGCCAGTAGCCAACTCCGGGACAGGGCCTACGAGCAGTACTTC
>NA|TRBV21-1|TRBJ1-1|NA
CASPKQGPPRTEAFF
TGTGCCAGCCCCAAACAGGGGCCCCCGAGGACTGAAGCTTTCTTT
>TRBD1|TRBV27|TRBJ2-5|NA
CASSAGQGGETQYF
TGTGCCAGCAGCGCGGGACAGGGAGGAGAGACCCAGTACTTC
>TRBD2|TRBV15|TRBJ2-3|few
CATSRVELAGSTDTQYF
TGTGCCACCAGCAGAGTAGAACTAGCGGGGAGCACAGATACGCAGTATTTT
>NA|TRBV9|TRBJ1-1|NA
CASSPQESLRTEAFF
TGTGCCAGCAGCCCCCAAGAGAGCCTGAGGACTGAAGCTTTCTTT
>NA|TRBV4-1|TRBJ2-1|NA
CASTLKGGEQFF
TGCGCCAGCACCCTAAAAGGGGGTGAGCAGTTCTTC